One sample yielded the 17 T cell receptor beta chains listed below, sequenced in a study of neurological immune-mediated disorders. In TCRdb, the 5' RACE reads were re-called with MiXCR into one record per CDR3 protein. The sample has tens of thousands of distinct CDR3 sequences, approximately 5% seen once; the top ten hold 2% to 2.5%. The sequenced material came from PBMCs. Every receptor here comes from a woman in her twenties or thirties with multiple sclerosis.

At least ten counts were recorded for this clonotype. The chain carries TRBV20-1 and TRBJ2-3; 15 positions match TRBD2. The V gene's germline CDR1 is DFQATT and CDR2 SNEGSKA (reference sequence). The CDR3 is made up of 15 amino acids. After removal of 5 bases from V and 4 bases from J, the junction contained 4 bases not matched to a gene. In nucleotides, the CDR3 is TGCAGTGCTTGGACTAGCGGGAGGGCGGCAGATACGCAGTATTTT. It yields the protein CSAWTSGRAADTQYF.

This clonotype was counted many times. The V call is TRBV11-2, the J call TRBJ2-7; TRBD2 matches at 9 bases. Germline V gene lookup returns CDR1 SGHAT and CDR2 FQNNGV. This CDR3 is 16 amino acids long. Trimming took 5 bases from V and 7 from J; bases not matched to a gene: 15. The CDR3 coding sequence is TGTGCCAGCAGCCAATCGTTAGCGGGGGTTCGAGGAGAGCAGTACTTC. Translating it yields CASSQSLAGVRGEQYF.

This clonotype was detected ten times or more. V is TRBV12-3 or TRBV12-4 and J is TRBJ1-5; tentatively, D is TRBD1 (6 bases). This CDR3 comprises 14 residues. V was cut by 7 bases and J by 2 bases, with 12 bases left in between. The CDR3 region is CASTRGGRNQPQHF. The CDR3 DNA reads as TGTGCCAGCACCCGCGGGGGGCGCAATCAGCCCCAGCATTTT.

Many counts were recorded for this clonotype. CDR3 protein: CASSPPAGGEEQFF. CDR3 coding DNA: TGTGCCAGCTCACCACCGGCAGGGGGCGAAGAGCAGTTCTTC. This chain links TRBV18 with TRBJ2-1; 8 positions agree with TRBD1. This CDR3 spans 14 amino acids. V shed 0 bases and J 10 bases; nucleotides not matched to a gene: 5. Germline V gene sequence: CDR1 KGHSH, CDR2 LQKENI.

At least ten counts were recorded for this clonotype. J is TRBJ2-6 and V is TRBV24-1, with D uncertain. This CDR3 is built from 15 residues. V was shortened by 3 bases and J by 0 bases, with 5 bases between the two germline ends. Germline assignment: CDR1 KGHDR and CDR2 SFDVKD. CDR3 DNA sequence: TGTGCCACCAGTGATCTCAACTCTGGGGCCAACGTCCTGACTTTC. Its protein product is CATSDLNSGANVLTF.

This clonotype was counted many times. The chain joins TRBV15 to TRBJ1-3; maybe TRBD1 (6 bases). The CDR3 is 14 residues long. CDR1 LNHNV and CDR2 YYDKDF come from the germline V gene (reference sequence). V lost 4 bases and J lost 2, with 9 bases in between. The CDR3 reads CATSNRVTGNTIYF. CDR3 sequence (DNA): TGTGCCACCAGCAACAGGGTTACTGGAAACACCATATATTTT.

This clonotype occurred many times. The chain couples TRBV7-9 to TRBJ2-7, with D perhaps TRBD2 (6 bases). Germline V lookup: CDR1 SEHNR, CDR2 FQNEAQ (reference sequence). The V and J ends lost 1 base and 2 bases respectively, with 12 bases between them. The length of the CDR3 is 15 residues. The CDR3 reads CASSLDLASTYEQYF. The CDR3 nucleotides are TGTGCCAGCAGCTTAGATCTAGCGTCTACCTACGAGCAGTACTTC. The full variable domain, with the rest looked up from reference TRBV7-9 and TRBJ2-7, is DTGVSQNPRHKITKRGQNVTFRCDPISEHNRLYWYRQTLGQGPEFLTYFQNEAQLEKSRLLSDRFSAERPKGSFSTLEIQRTEQGDSAMYLCASSLDLASTYEQYFGPGTRLTVT.

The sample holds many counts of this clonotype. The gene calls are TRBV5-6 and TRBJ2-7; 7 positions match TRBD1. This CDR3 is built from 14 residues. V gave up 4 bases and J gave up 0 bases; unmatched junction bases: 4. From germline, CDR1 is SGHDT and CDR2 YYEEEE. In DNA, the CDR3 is TGTGCCAGCAGCATTGGGGACAGCTCCTACGAGCAGTACGTC. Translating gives CASSIGDSSYEQYV.

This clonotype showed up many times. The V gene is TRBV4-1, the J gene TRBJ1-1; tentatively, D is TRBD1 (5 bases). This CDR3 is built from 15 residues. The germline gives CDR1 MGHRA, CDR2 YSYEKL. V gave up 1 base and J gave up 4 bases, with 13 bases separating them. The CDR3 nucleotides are TGCGCCAGCAGCCAAGTTAGGGGAGGGGCCACTGAAGCTTTCTTT. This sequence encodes CASSQVRGGATEAFF.

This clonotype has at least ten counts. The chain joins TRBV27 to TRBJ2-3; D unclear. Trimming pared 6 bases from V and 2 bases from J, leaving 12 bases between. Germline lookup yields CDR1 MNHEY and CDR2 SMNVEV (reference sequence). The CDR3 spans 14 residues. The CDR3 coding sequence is TGTGCCAGCAGCCCAAGCAGAGACACAGATACGCAGTATTTT. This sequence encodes CASSPSRDTDTQYF.

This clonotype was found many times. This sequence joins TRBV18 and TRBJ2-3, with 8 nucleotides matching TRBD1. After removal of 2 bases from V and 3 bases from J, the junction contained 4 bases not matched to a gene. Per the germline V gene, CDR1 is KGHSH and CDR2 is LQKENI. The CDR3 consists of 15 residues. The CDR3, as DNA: TGTGCCAGCTCACCAGTGACAGGGGCAACAGATACGCAGTATTTT. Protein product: CASSPVTGATDTQYF.

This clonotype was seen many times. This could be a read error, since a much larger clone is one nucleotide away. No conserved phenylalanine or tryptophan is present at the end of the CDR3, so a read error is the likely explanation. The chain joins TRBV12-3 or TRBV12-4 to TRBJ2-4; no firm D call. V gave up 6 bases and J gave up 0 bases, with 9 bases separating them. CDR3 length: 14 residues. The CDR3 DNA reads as TGTGCCAGCAGCCGGAACCTAGCCAAAAACATTCAGTACTGC. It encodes CASSRNLAKNIQYC.

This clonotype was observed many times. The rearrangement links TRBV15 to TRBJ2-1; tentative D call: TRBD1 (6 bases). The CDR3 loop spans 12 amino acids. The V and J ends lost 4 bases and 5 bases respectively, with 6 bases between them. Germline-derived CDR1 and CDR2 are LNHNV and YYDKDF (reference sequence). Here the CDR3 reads CATSKGDNEQFF. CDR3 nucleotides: TGTGCCACCAGCAAGGGGGACAATGAGCAGTTCTTC. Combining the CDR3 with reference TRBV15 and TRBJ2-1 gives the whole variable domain DAMVIQNPRYQVTQFGKPVTLSCSQTLNHNVMYWYQQKSSQAPKLLFHYYDKDFNNEADTPDNFQSRRPNTSFCFLDIRSPGLGDTAMYLCATSKGDNEQFFGPGTRLTVL.

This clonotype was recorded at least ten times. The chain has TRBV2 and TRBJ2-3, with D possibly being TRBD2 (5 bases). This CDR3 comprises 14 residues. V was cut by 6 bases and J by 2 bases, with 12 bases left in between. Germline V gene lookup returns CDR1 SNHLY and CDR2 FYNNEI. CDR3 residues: CASRVGALTDTQYF. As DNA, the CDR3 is TGTGCCAGCAGGGTGGGAGCCCTCACAGATACGCAGTATTTT.

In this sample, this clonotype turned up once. CDR3 loop: CASSNGLAGVNYNEQFF. Here the CDR3 DNA reads TGTGCCAGCAGCAATGGACTAGCTGGAGTGAACTACAATGAGCAGTTCTTC. The rearrangement joins TRBV12-3 or TRBV12-4 to TRBJ2-1, with 8 bases lining up with TRBD2. The CDR3 sequence is 17 residues long. After removal of 6 bases from V and 3 bases from J, the junction contained 13 bases not matched to a gene.

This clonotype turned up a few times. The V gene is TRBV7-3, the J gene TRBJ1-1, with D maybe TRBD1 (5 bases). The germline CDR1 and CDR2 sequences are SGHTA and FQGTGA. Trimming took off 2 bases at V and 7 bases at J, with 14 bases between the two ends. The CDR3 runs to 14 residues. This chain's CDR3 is CASSLGGGAYEAFF. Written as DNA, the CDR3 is TGTGCCAGCAGCTTAGGGGGTGGGGCATATGAAGCTTTCTTT.

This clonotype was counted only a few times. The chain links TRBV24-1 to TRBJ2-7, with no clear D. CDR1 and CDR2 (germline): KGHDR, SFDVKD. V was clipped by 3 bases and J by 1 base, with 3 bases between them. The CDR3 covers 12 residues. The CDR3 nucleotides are TGTGCCACCAGTGATAATTCCTACGAGCAGTACTTC. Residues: CATSDNSYEQYF.